The 32 T cell receptor beta chains presented below share a single source sample, sequenced in a study of graft-versus-host responses after intestinal transplantation. Lamina propria and intraepithelial lymphocytes were released by processing graft tissue. The repertoire was sequenced with immunoSEQ multiplex PCR; TCRdb's copy has only in-frame clones and lacks some. This table has 25,000 to 35,000 clones, about three quarters appearing once. The sequences come from ileum tissue, collected 98 days after intestinal transplantation. The receptor set was obtained from a human patient who received an intestinal transplant, so some T cells may come from the graft donor.

The gene calls are TRBV2 and TRBJ2-3; D not resolved. V lost 6 bases to trimming and J lost 3 bases, with 16 bases between them. The V gene's germline CDR1 is SNHLY and CDR2 FYNNEI. The CDR3 is 15 amino acids. The CDR3, as DNA: TGTGCCAGCAGGGGCCGAACGACCCCTACAGATACGCAGTATTTT. Translation: CASRGRTTPTDTQYF.

Note on this clone: Other nucleotide sequences from this sample produce the same CDR3. V usage is TRBV28 and J usage is TRBJ1-2; no clear D gene. V lost 7 bases to trimming and J lost 8 bases, with 20 bases between them. In germline, CDR1 is MDHEN, CDR2 SYDVKM. This CDR3 comprises 14 residues. CDR3 protein: CASTLGPNGYGYTF. The CDR3 coding sequence is TGTGCCAGCACTCTCGGACCTAACGGCTACGGCTACACCTTC.

The chain's CDR3 is CASSYYGDSSYEQYF. The CDR3 coding sequence is TGTGCCAGCAGTTACTATGGGGACAGCTCCTACGAGCAGTACTTC. The V and J genes are TRBV6-5 and TRBJ2-7; TRBD1 matches 7 bases. With V trimmed by 1 base and J by 0 bases, 3 bases remained unmatched. The CDR3 is 15 amino acids. Germline loops: CDR1 MNHEY, CDR2 SVGAGI.

The V gene is TRBV11-3, the J gene TRBJ2-1; D gene ambiguous. Trimming took off 5 bases at V and 0 bases at J, with 20 bases between the two ends. The CDR3 spans 18 residues. Germline loops: CDR1 SGHNT, CDR2 YENEEA. The CDR3 sequence is CASSPSARRSSSYNEQFF. CDR3 bases: TGTGCCAGCAGCCCCTCTGCCCGGCGGAGCAGCTCCTACAATGAGCAGTTCTTC.

The CDR3 protein is CAWSPGLAGSQETQYF. CDR3 DNA: TGTGCCTGGAGCCCGGGACTAGCGGGGTCCCAAGAGACCCAGTACTTC. The genes are TRBV30 and TRBJ2-5, with 13 positions matching TRBD2. CDR1 and CDR2 from the germline V gene are GTSNPN and SVGIG (reference sequence). The CDR3 covers 16 residues. The V segment lost 3 bases and the J segment 1 base; nucleotides outside the gene matches: 5.

The rearrangement joins TRBV6-1 to TRBJ2-2; D is perhaps TRBD1 (6 bases). Trimming removed 8 bases at V and 4 bases at J, with 17 bases between. The CDR3 runs 15 residues. Looked up from germline, CDR1 is MNHNS and CDR2 is SASEGT. Written as DNA, the CDR3 is TGTGCCAGCTACAGGGATCGTTGGGTCACCGGGGAGCTGTTTTTT. It translates to CASYRDRWVTGELFF.

This clone came up once. The chain combines TRBV28 with TRBJ1-4; the match to TRBD1 covers 12 bases. V shed 8 bases, J shed 6 bases, and the junction held 13 bases outside the gene matches. CDR3 size: 17 residues. The germline V gene encodes CDR1 MDHEN and CDR2 SYDVKM. The CDR3: CASRSGTGGRRDEKLFF. For the CDR3, the DNA is TGTGCCAGCCGGTCCGGGACAGGGGGCAGGAGGGATGAAAAACTGTTTTTT. Using reference TRBV28 and TRBJ1-4 for the parts outside the CDR3, the full variable domain is DVKVTQSSRYLVKRTGEKVFLECVQDMDHENMFWYRQDPGLGLRLIYFSYDVKMKEKGDIPEGYSVSREKKERFSLILESASTNQTSMYLCASRSGTGGRRDEKLFFGSGTQLSVL.

V gene TRBV5-1 combines with J gene TRBJ2-5, with TRBD2 identical over 7 bases. CDR1 and CDR2 (germline): SGHRS, YFSETQ. V was pared by 4 bases and J by 4 bases, with 13 bases of the junction left unmatched. The CDR3 spans 16 residues. The chain's CDR3 is CASSKERGARVETQYF. Here the CDR3 DNA reads TGCGCCAGCAGCAAAGAGCGGGGCGCGCGCGTAGAGACCCAGTACTTC.

This clone was recorded only once. V usage is TRBV18 and J usage is TRBJ1-2, with a tentative D call TRBD1 (6 bases). Trimming took 3 bases from V and 4 from J, leaving 9 bases between them. This CDR3 is 13 amino acids long. Germline V gene lookup returns CDR1 KGHSH and CDR2 LQKENI. CDR3 nucleotides: TGTGCCAGCTCACCGGACAGCGTCTATGGCTACACCTTC. Its translation: CASSPDSVYGYTF. The full variable domain, with the rest looked up from reference TRBV18 and TRBJ1-2, is NAGVMQNPRHLVRRRGQEARLRCSPMKGHSHVYWYRQLPEEGLKFMVYLQKENIIDESGMPKERFSAEFPKEGPSILRIQQVVRGDSAAYFCASSPDSVYGYTFGSGTRLTVV.

The CDR3 loop reads CATSRSGGTSRSYNEQFF. In DNA, the CDR3 is TGTGCCACCAGCAGATCCGGAGGGACTAGCCGCTCCTACAATGAGCAGTTCTTC. The chain is built from TRBV15 and TRBJ2-1; TRBD2 matches at 9 bases. This CDR3 contains 18 residues. With V trimmed by 2 bases and J by 0 bases, 8 bases remained unmatched. Germline V gives CDR1 LNHNV, CDR2 YYDKDF (reference sequence).

The chain uses TRBV7-9 and TRBJ2-3; D not certain. V shed 1 base and J shed 2 bases, with 1 base lying between them. Germline CDR1 reads SEHNR; CDR2 reads FQNEAQ (reference sequence). The CDR3 length is 12 residues. CDR3 in DNA: TGTGCCAGCAGCTTAGACACAGATACGCAGTATTTT. This encodes CASSLDTDTQYF. Looking up the rest from reference TRBV7-9 and TRBJ2-3 gives the full variable domain: DTGVSQNPRHKITKRGQNVTFRCDPISEHNRLYWYRQTLGQGPEFLTYFQNEAQLEKSRLLSDRFSAERPKGSFSTLEIQRTEQGDSAMYLCASSLDTDTQYFGPGTRLTVL.

The rearrangement uses TRBV13 and TRBJ1-5, with unresolved D. This CDR3 is 13 amino acids long. V was clipped by 5 bases and J by 1 base, with 6 bases between them. Germline V gene sequence: CDR1 PRHDT, CDR2 FYEKMQ (reference sequence). As DNA, the CDR3 is TGTGCCAGCAGCCCGGGGAGCAATCAGCCCCAGCATTTT. Residues: CASSPGSNQPQHF.

V gene TRBV30 combines with J gene TRBJ2-7; 8 bases map to TRBD1. There are 13 residues in the CDR3. CDR1 GTSNPN and CDR2 SVGIG come from the germline V gene (reference sequence). Germline trimming cut 4 bases from V and 2 bases from J; bases unmatched to any gene: 4. CDR3 coding DNA: TGTGCCTGGACAGGGGGCTCCACCTACGAGCAGTACTTC. Its translation: CAWTGGSTYEQYF.

V usage is TRBV5-3 and J usage is TRBJ2-3, with D perhaps TRBD1 or TRBD2 (6 bases each). TRBV5-3 is given ORF status, its function remaining uncertain. The CDR3 length is 14 residues. Trimming left V 8 bases short and J 1 base short, with 14 bases between. CDR3 sequence: CASRTGARTDTQYF. CDR3 bases: TGTGCCAGCAGGACGGGGGCGCGCACAGATACGCAGTATTTT.

This chain connects TRBV7-9 to TRBJ2-1; D may be TRBD1 (6 bases). The germline V gene has CDR1 SEHNR and CDR2 FQNEAQ (reference sequence). CDR3 length: 15 amino acids. Trimming left V 4 bases short and J 2 bases short, with 12 bases between. The CDR3 DNA reads TGTGCCAGCAGCTACAGGGACACCACCTACAATGAGCAGTTCTTC. Its translation: CASSYRDTTYNEQFF. Based on the CDR3 plus reference TRBV7-9 and TRBJ2-1, the full variable domain is DTGVSQNPRHKITKRGQNVTFRCDPISEHNRLYWYRQTLGQGPEFLTYFQNEAQLEKSRLLSDRFSAERPKGSFSTLEIQRTEQGDSAMYLCASSYRDTTYNEQFFGPGTRLTVL.

V and J are TRBV18 and TRBJ1-1; 11 bases are shared with TRBD1. This CDR3 contains 17 residues. After removal of 1 base from V and 1 base from J, the junction contained 5 bases not matched to a gene. The germline V gene encodes CDR1 KGHSH and CDR2 LQKENI. The CDR3 coding sequence is TGTGCCAGCTCACCACGCGGACAGGGGGCGTGGAACACTGAAGCTTTCTTT. It translates to CASSPRGQGAWNTEAFF.

The V gene is TRBV9, the J gene TRBJ1-5; no clear D gene. The germline V gene encodes CDR1 SGDLS and CDR2 YYNGEE. Trimming removed 4 bases from V and 2 bases from J, with 13 bases in between. The CDR3 spans 15 residues. CDR3 coding DNA: TGTGCCAGCAGCCGCGACGGCGGGGGCAATCAGCCCCAGCATTTT. Encoded protein: CASSRDGGGNQPQHF.

This chain uses TRBV10-1 with TRBJ2-2; D not resolved. The V gene lost 6 bases and the J gene lost 3 bases, with 11 bases spanning the gap. The CDR3 extends over 14 amino acids. CDR1 is WNHNN and CDR2 is SYGVQD in the germline V gene (reference sequence). This CDR3 is CASRPGVHTGELFF. Written as DNA, the CDR3 is TGCGCCAGCAGGCCTGGGGTACACACCGGGGAGCTGTTTTTT.

The rearrangement uses TRBV18 and TRBJ2-7, with TRBD1 as a possible D gene (5 bases). Trimming removed 0 bases at V and 2 bases at J, with 14 bases between. Germline CDR1 KGHSH, CDR2 LQKENI. CDR3 length: 16 amino acids. The CDR3 DNA is TGTGCCAGCTCACCACCATATAAGGGGCGACCCTACGAGCAGTACTTC. It translates to CASSPPYKGRPYEQYF.

This sequence joins TRBV5-6 and TRBJ2-6; D possibly corresponds to TRBD2 (5 bases). The ends were cut back, 6 bases at V and 4 bases at J, with 11 bases in the middle. CDR3 length: 14 amino acids. Per germline, CDR1 SGHDT and CDR2 YYEEEE. In DNA form, the CDR3 reads TGTGCCAGCAACTGGGGAGACGGGGCCAACGTCCTGACTTTC. Translation gives CASNWGDGANVLTF.

This chain links TRBV28 with TRBJ2-1; the D gene is possibly TRBD2 (5 bases). Trimming removed 5 bases at V and 4 bases at J, with 15 bases between. Germline V CDR1 and CDR2: MDHEN, SYDVKM. The CDR3 spans 15 residues. The CDR3 DNA reads as TGTGCCAGCAGTGAGGGAACCTCTCTTTACAATGAGCAGTTCTTC. Translating it yields CASSEGTSLYNEQFF.

The genes are TRBV4-1 and TRBJ1-1; no reliable D call. CDR1 MGHRA and CDR2 YSYEKL come from the germline V gene. Trimming removed 1 base at V and 0 bases at J, with 9 bases between. This CDR3 contains 15 residues. The CDR3 loop is CASSQVSSMNTEAFF. DNA for the CDR3: TGCGCCAGCAGCCAAGTAAGTTCTATGAACACTGAAGCTTTCTTT.

The chain uses TRBV6-4 and TRBJ1-5; 7 bases are a match to TRBD1. The CDR3 runs 15 residues. Germline trimming cut 2 bases from V and 8 bases from J; bases unmatched to any gene: 9. Looked up from germline, CDR1 is MRHNA and CDR2 is SNTAGT. The CDR3 loop reads CASSDAGQPMEPQHF. The CDR3 nucleotides read TGTGCCAGCAGTGACGCGGGACAGCCTATGGAGCCCCAGCATTTT.

The chain combines TRBV6-1 with TRBJ1-2; D remains unclear. V lost 6 bases and J 4 bases, leaving 18 bases between the germline ends. Germline V gene data show CDR1 as MNHNS and CDR2 as SASEGT. The CDR3 spans 15 residues. CDR3 region: CASRKGEYTSYGYTF. The CDR3 DNA reads TGTGCCAGCAGGAAGGGCGAATACACCAGCTATGGCTACACCTTC.

The gene calls are TRBV7-8 and TRBJ2-7; a possible D gene is TRBD1 (5 bases). The V gene lost 5 bases and the J gene lost 6 bases, with 11 bases spanning the gap. Germline V CDR1 and CDR2: SGHVS, FQNEAQ. The CDR3 spans 12 residues. CDR3 protein: CASSMIGVEQYF. The CDR3 DNA reads as TGTGCCAGCAGCATGATAGGGGTCGAGCAGTACTTC.

CDR3 nucleotide sequence: TGTGCCAGCATGGAGTTTCGGGCCTCTGGAAACACCATATATTTT. It specifies CASMEFRASGNTIYF. This chain joins TRBV2 and TRBJ1-3; D call uncertain. This CDR3 has 15 residues. V was clipped by 7 bases and J by 0 bases, with 13 bases between them. Germline lookup yields CDR1 SNHLY and CDR2 FYNNEI.

The rearrangement links TRBV4-1 to TRBJ2-1; 8 bases fit TRBD1. Germline V gene sequence: CDR1 MGHRA, CDR2 YSYEKL. The CDR3 is 17 residues long. With V trimmed by 0 bases and J by 8 bases, 12 bases remained unmatched. Here the CDR3 DNA reads TGCGCCAGCAGCCAAGAGGGAGGTGGCAGGGGGCAGGATGAGCAGTTCTTC. Translation: CASSQEGGGRGQDEQFF.

This chain uses TRBV11-3 with TRBJ2-3; D is possibly TRBD1 (6 bases). Trimming shortened V by 1 base and J by 0 bases, and 11 bases separated the two germline ends. The V gene's germline CDR1 is SGHNT and CDR2 YENEEA. The CDR3 runs 16 residues. The CDR3: CASSLGYRVSTDTQYF. DNA for the CDR3: TGTGCCAGCAGCTTAGGTTACAGGGTCAGCACAGATACGCAGTATTTT.

J is TRBJ1-5 and V is TRBV19; maybe TRBD1 (5 bases). Between the trimmed V and J ends, which lost 6 bases and 2 bases, there was a span of 5 bases. Germline CDR1 and CDR2: LNHDA and SQIVND (reference sequence). CDR3 length: 12 residues. CDR3 nucleotides: TGTGCCAGTAGACAGGGCAATCAGCCCCAGCATTTT. It yields the protein CASRQGNQPQHF.

This clone was seen a single time. V usage is TRBV29-1 and J usage is TRBJ1-1; 7 positions agree with TRBD1. Germline V gene lookup returns CDR1 SQVTM and CDR2 ANQGSEA. J gave up 1 base and V 6 bases, and 8 bases lay outside the gene matches. The CDR3 is 14 residues long. DNA for the CDR3: TGCAGCGTCTCGGGACAGTCACCGAACACTGAAGCTTTCTTT. It is translated as CSVSGQSPNTEAFF.

V and J are TRBV19 and TRBJ2-5; the match to TRBD2 covers 10 bases. The CDR3 length is 14 residues. Germline lookup yields CDR1 LNHDA and CDR2 SQIVND (reference sequence). Trimming at V came to 4 bases and at J to 5 bases, leaving 4 bases not matched to a gene. The CDR3: CASSTQRGGETQYF. The CDR3, as DNA: TGTGCCAGTAGTACCCAGCGGGGGGGGGAGACCCAGTACTTC.

The V gene is TRBV6-5, the J gene TRBJ1-1; 9 nucleotides agree with TRBD1. CDR1 and CDR2 from the germline V gene are MNHEY and SVGAGI. Germline trimming cut 8 bases from V and 4 bases from J; bases unmatched to any gene: 11. The CDR3 runs to 15 residues. CDR3: CASGITGGATTEAFF. CDR3 sequence (DNA): TGTGCCAGCGGGATAACAGGGGGCGCGACCACTGAAGCTTTCTTT.